The 19 T cell receptor beta chains in this list originate from one sample, sequenced in a study of blood T cell repertoires in COVID-19. Libraries were prepared by immunoSEQ multiplex PCR; TCRdb keeps only in-frame clonotypes and omits some of them. The table lists roughly 190,000 clones, roughly 82% of them singletons. The specimen sequenced was PBMCs or T cells enriched from blood (not recorded which). These receptors all come from an older woman with acute COVID-19.

This sequence joins TRBV7-9 and TRBJ2-5, with no clear D. The CDR3 is made up of 11 amino acids. The V end was cut by 5 bases, the J end by 4 bases, with 5 bases between. CDR1 is SEHNR and CDR2 is FQNEAQ in the germline V gene (reference sequence). CDR3 region: CASSEIETQYF. As DNA, the CDR3 is TGTGCCAGCAGCGAGATAGAGACCCAGTACTTC.

The J gene is TRBJ1-4, the V gene TRBV18, with TRBD1 matching over 8 bases. Germline loops: CDR1 KGHSH, CDR2 LQKENI. J was trimmed by 2 bases and V by 4 bases; bases with no gene match: 6. The CDR3 has 16 amino acids. The CDR3 sequence is CASSLAGGLTNEKLFF. CDR3 nucleotides: TGTGCCAGCTCACTCGCAGGGGGCCTGACTAATGAAAAACTGTTTTTT.

The V call is TRBV12-3 or TRBV12-4, the J call TRBJ2-5; D uncertain. The CDR3 is made up of 12 amino acids. Trimming shortened V by 3 bases and J by 5 bases, and 7 bases separated the two germline ends. CDR3 residues: CASSFFSETQYF. The DNA of the CDR3 is TGTGCCAGCAGTTTTTTCTCCGAGACCCAGTACTTC.

This sequence joins TRBV27 and TRBJ2-3; D perhaps matches TRBD1 (5 bases). The CDR3 is 14 residues long. The germline V gene encodes CDR1 MNHEY and CDR2 SMNVEV (reference sequence). V lost 3 bases, J lost 2 bases, and 9 bases lay in between. CDR3 coding DNA: TGTGCCAGCAGTTTCCGGACACTCACAGATACGCAGTATTTT. It encodes CASSFRTLTDTQYF.

This chain joins TRBV27 and TRBJ2-5; 10 bases map to TRBD1. V shed 6 bases and J 5 bases; nucleotides not matched to a gene: 3. CDR1 and CDR2 (germline): MNHEY, SMNVEV (reference sequence). CDR3 size: 13 residues. In nucleotides, the CDR3 is TGTGCCAGCAGCCCGGACAGGGGGGAGACCCAGTACTTC. Encoded protein: CASSPDRGETQYF.

The chain couples TRBV5-1 to TRBJ2-1; weak D call: TRBD2 (7 bases). The ends were cut back, 0 bases at V and 6 bases at J, with 13 bases in the middle. This CDR3 has 15 amino acids. Germline CDR1 is SGHRS and CDR2 is YFSETQ. The CDR3 nucleotides read TGCGCCAGCAGCTTGGAAGGGGGGAGGGGCAATGAGCAGTTCTTC. Translating gives CASSLEGGRGNEQFF.

The chain is built from TRBV12-3 or TRBV12-4 and TRBJ1-2; D gene ambiguous. V gave up 5 bases and J gave up 8 bases, with 9 bases separating them. CDR3 length: 11 amino acids. CDR3 in DNA: TGTGCCAGCAGTCGAAAGAGGGGCTACACCTTC. Translated, it gives CASSRKRGYTF.

The chain has TRBV5-1 and TRBJ2-3; maybe TRBD1 (5 bases). V shed 7 bases and J shed 1 base, with 10 bases lying between them. Germline values: CDR1 SGHRS, CDR2 YFSETQ. The CDR3 loop spans 13 amino acids. Here the CDR3 DNA reads TGCGCCAGCTTCCAGGGCGGCACAGATACGCAGTATTTT. Translation: CASFQGGTDTQYF.

This clone was counted a few times. The chain couples TRBV3-1 (or the pseudogene TRBV3-2) to TRBJ2-1; D perhaps matches TRBD2 (5 bases). This CDR3 region has 12 residues. CDR1 is LGHDT, CDR2 YNNKEL, per germline (reference sequence). V lost 1 base and J lost 10, with 8 bases in between. CDR3 coding DNA: TGTGCCAGCAGCCAAGTATCGGGGGAGCAGTTCTTC. This translates into CASSQVSGEQFF.

The chain recombines TRBV7-2 with TRBJ2-3, with 7 bases identical to TRBD2. Germline V CDR1 and CDR2: SGHTA, FQGNSA. The CDR3 is 14 residues long. J lost 4 bases, V lost 1 base, and 2 bases had no gene match. In DNA, the CDR3 is TGTGCCAGCAGCTTAGGGAGCGGGGCAGATACGCAGTATTTT. Translating it yields CASSLGSGADTQYF. Full variable domain (remainder filled in from reference TRBV7-2 and TRBJ2-3): GAGVSQSPSNKVTEKGKDVELRCDPISGHTALYWYRQSLGQGLEFLIYFQGNSAPDKSGLPSDRFSAERTGGSVSTLTIQRTQQEDSAVYLCASSLGSGADTQYFGPGTRLTVL.

The V and J genes are TRBV4-3 and TRBJ2-5; D gene uncertain. Germline loops: CDR1 LGHNA, CDR2 YSLEER. The germline V and J ends were trimmed by 0 bases and 4 bases, with 18 bases remaining between them. The CDR3 runs 17 residues. The CDR3 protein is CASSQDYPDTSPETQYF. CDR3 sequence (DNA): TGCGCCAGCAGCCAAGATTATCCAGATACCTCCCCAGAGACCCAGTACTTC.

This chain uses TRBV20-1 with TRBJ1-2; D possibly corresponds to TRBD1 (6 bases). The CDR3 is 13 residues long. V lost 3 bases to trimming and J lost 8 bases, with 16 bases between them. Germline V gene sequence: CDR1 DFQATT, CDR2 SNEGSKA (reference sequence). CDR3 in DNA: TGCAGTGCTAGTAATGCAGGGGTTGAAGGCTACACCTTC. Protein sequence: CSASNAGVEGYTF.

For the CDR3, the DNA is TGTGCCAGCAGCCATAACCCTCAAGGGGGCAACTATGGCTACACCTTC. This sequence encodes CASSHNPQGGNYGYTF. This chain connects TRBV4-2 to TRBJ1-2; 7 bases line up with TRBD1. The germline V gene has CDR1 LGHNA and CDR2 YNFKEQ. V lost 3 bases to trimming and J lost 2 bases; unmatched junction nucleotides: 9. There are 16 residues in the CDR3.

The sample holds one count of this clone. This chain links TRBV3-1 (or the pseudogene TRBV3-2) with TRBJ1-3; no clear D. With 1 base removed from V and 2 bases from J, the gap between germline ends came to 15 bases. The V gene's germline CDR1 is LGHDT and CDR2 YNNKEL (reference sequence). CDR3 length equals 17 residues. CDR3 region: CASSQGPRVGPGNTIYF. CDR3 nucleotides: TGTGCCAGCAGCCAAGGCCCCCGGGTGGGTCCTGGAAACACCATATATTTT.

The gene calls are TRBV6-2 or TRBV6-3 and TRBJ2-1; 8 bases map to TRBD2. CDR1 and CDR2 from the germline V gene are MNHEY and SVGEGT. The CDR3 runs to 16 residues. V lost 2 bases, J lost 7 bases, and 10 bases stayed unmatched. The CDR3 spells CASSYEGRGADNEQFF. DNA for the CDR3: TGTGCCAGCAGTTACGAGGGGCGGGGGGCCGATAATGAGCAGTTCTTC.

The chain combines TRBV19 with TRBJ2-7, with 10 bases fitting TRBD1. Looked up from germline, CDR1 is LNHDA and CDR2 is SQIVND (reference sequence). With 6 bases clipped from V and 6 bases from J, the junction kept 8 bases outside the gene matches. This CDR3 spans 14 amino acids. CDR3 loop: CASSRGQGQGEQYF. The CDR3 DNA sequence: TGTGCCAGTAGCCGGGGACAGGGGCAGGGCGAGCAGTACTTC.

The chain is built from TRBV28 and TRBJ1-2; the D gene is possibly TRBD1 (6 bases). The CDR3 totals 13 residues. Germline lookup yields CDR1 MDHEN and CDR2 SYDVKM. V lost 11 bases and J 2 bases, leaving 15 bases between the germline ends. CDR3 protein: CASKQGINYGYTF. The CDR3 nucleotides are TGTGCCTCAAAACAGGGAATCAACTATGGCTACACCTTC.

This rearrangement joins TRBV19 to TRBJ2-1; 9 nucleotides agree with TRBD2. The V gene's germline CDR1 is LNHDA and CDR2 SQIVND (reference sequence). V was clipped by 1 base and J by 7 bases; unmatched bases: 8. This CDR3 comprises 16 residues. The CDR3 bases are TGTGCCAGTAGTATAGGGGGCGGGAGGGCCTTAAATGAGCAGTTCTTC. It yields the protein CASSIGGGRALNEQFF.

The chain couples TRBV6-2 or TRBV6-3 to TRBJ1-2, with 9 nucleotides matching TRBD1. CDR3 length: 16 residues. Trimming removed 0 bases from V and 4 bases from J; junction bases left unmatched: 6. CDR1 and CDR2 (germline): MNHEY, SVGEGT. This CDR3 reads CASSYSGTGGAYGYTF. CDR3 sequence (DNA): TGTGCCAGCAGTTACTCGGGAACAGGGGGCGCCTATGGCTACACCTTC.